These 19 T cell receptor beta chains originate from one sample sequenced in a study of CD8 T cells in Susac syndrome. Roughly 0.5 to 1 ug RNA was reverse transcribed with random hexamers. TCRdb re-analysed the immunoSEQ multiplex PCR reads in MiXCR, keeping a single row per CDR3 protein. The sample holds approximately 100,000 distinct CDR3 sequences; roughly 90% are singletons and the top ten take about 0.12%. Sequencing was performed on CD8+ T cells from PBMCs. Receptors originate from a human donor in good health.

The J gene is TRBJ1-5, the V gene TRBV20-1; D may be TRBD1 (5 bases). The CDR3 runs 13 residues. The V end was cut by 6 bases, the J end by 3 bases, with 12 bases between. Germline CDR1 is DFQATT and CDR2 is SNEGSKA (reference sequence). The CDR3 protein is CSAYRGLNQPQHF. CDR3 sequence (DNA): TGCAGTGCATACCGGGGCCTCAATCAGCCCCAGCATTTT.

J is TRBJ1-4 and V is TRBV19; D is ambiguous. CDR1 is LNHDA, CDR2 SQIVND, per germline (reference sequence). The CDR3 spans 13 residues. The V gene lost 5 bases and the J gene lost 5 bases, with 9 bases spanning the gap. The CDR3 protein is CASSPNGNEKLFF. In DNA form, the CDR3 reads TGTGCCAGTAGTCCCAATGGAAATGAAAAACTGTTTTTT.

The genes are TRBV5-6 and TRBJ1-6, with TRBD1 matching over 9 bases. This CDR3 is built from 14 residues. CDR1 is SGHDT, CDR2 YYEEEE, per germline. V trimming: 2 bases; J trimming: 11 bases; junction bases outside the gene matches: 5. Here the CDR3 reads CASSFRDRVAPLHF. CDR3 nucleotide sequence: TGTGCCAGCAGCTTCAGGGACAGGGTAGCACCCCTCCACTTT.

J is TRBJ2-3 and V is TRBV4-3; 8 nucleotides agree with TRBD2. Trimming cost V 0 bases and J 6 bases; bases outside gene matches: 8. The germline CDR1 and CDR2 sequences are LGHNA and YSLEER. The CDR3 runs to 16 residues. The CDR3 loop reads CASSQDIQRGPDTQYF. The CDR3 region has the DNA TGCGCCAGCAGCCAAGACATCCAGCGGGGGCCCGATACGCAGTATTTT.

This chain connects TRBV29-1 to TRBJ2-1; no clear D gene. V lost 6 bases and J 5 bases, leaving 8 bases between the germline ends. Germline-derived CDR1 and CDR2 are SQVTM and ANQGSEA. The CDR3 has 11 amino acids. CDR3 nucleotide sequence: TGCAGCGTCCGCCCGAACAATGAGCAGTTCTTC. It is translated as CSVRPNNEQFF.

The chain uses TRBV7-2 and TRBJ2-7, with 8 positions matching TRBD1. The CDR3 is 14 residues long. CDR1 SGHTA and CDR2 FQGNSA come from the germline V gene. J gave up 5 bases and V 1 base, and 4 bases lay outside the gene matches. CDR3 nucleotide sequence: TGTGCCAGCAGCTTAGGACAGGGGTTGCACGAGCAGTACTTC. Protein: CASSLGQGLHEQYF.

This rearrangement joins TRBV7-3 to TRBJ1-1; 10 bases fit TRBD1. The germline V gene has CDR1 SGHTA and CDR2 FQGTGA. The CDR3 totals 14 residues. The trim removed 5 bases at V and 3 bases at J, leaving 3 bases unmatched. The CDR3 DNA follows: TGTGCCAGCAGCCCGACAGGGGGCGACACTGAAGCTTTCTTT. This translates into CASSPTGGDTEAFF.

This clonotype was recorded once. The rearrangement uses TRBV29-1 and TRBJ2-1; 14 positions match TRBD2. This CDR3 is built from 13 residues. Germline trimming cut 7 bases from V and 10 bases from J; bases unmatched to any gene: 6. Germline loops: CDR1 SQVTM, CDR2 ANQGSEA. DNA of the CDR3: TGCAGCGGGGGACTAGCGGGAGCTCGGGAGCAGTTCTTC. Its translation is CSGGLAGAREQFF.

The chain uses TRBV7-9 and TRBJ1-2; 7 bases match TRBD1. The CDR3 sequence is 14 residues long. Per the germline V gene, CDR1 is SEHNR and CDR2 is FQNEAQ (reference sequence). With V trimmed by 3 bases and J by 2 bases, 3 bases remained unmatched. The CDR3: CASSLGTANYGYTF. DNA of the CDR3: TGTGCCAGCAGCTTGGGGACAGCGAACTATGGCTACACCTTC.

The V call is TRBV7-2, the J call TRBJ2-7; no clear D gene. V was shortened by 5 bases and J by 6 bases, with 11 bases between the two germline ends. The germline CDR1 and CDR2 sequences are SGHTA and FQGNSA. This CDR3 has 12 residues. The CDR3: CASSPRLGEQYF. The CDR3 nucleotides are TGTGCCAGCAGCCCTCGTCTCGGCGAGCAGTACTTC.

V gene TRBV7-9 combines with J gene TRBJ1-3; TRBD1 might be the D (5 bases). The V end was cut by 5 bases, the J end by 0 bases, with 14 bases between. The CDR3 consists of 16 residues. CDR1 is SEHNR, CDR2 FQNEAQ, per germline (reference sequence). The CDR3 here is CASSARQTSSGNTIYF. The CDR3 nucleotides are TGTGCCAGCAGCGCACGACAGACCAGCTCTGGAAACACCATATATTTT. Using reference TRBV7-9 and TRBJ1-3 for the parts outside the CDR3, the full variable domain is DTGVSQNPRHKITKRGQNVTFRCDPISEHNRLYWYRQTLGQGPEFLTYFQNEAQLEKSRLLSDRFSAERPKGSFSTLEIQRTEQGDSAMYLCASSARQTSSGNTIYFGEGSWLTVV.

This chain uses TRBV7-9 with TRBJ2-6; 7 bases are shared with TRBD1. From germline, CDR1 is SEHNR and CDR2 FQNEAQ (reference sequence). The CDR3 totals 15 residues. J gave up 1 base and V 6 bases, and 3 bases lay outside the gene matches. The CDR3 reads CASRPGQSGANVLTF. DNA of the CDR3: TGTGCCAGCAGACCGGGACAGTCTGGGGCCAACGTCCTGACTTTC.

CDR3 sequence: CSVAGTIINEQFF. As DNA, the CDR3 is TGCAGCGTAGCCGGGACAATAATCAATGAGCAGTTCTTC. The chain carries TRBV29-1 and TRBJ2-1, with D possibly TRBD1 on 6 matching bases. The CDR3 has 13 residues. Germline CDR1 reads SQVTM; CDR2 reads ANQGSEA. The V gene lost 6 bases and the J gene lost 6 bases, with 15 bases spanning the gap.

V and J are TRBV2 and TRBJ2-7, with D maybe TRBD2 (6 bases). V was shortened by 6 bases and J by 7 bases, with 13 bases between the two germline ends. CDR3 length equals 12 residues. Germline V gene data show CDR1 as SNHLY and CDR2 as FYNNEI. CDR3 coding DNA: TGTGCCAGCAGAGGAGGGGTGGGAGAGCAGTACTTC. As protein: CASRGGVGEQYF.

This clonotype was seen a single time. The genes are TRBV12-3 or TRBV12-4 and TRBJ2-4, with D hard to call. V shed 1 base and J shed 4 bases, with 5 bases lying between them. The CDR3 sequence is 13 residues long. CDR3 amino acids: CASSLGRKNIQYF. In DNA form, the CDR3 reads TGTGCCAGCAGTTTAGGGAGAAAAAACATTCAGTACTTC.

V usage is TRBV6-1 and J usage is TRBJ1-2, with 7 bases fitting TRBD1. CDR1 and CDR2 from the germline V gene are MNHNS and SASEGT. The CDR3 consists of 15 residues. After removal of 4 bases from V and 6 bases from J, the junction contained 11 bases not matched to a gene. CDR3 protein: CASSVRDSAIHGYTF. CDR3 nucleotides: TGTGCCAGCAGTGTACGGGACAGCGCTATTCATGGCTACACCTTC.

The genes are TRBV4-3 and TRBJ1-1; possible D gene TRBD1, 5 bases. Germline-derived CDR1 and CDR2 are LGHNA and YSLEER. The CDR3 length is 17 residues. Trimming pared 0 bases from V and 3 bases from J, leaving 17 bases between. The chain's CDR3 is CASSQDIISAGDTEAFF. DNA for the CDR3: TGCGCCAGCAGCCAAGACATAATCTCGGCGGGGGACACTGAAGCTTTCTTT.

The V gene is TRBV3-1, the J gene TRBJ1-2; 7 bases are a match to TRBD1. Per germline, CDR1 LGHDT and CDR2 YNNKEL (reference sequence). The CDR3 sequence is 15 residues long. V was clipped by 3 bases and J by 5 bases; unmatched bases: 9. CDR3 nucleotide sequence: TGTGCCAGCAGCCAGCGGGACAGAAGGCTTTATGGCTACACCTTC. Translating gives CASSQRDRRLYGYTF.

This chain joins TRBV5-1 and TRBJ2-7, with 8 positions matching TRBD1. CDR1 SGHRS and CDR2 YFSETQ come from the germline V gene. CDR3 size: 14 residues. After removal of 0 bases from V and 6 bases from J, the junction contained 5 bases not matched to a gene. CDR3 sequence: CASSLGQGKGEQYF. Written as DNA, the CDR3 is TGCGCCAGCAGCTTGGGACAGGGGAAGGGCGAGCAGTACTTC.